Below are 14 T cell receptor beta chains sequenced from a single sample in a study of blood T cell repertoires in COVID-19. The method was immunoSEQ multiplex PCR; TCRdb's version includes in-frame clones alone and lacks a portion of them. Among 300,000 to 450,000 clones, around nine tenths were seen once, and the ten largest hold about 3.9%. Specimen: peripheral blood. Receptor source: a woman aged 60-75 years with COVID-19, enrolled during active disease.

The V call is TRBV27, the J call TRBJ2-1; D may be TRBD1 (6 bases). CDR1 and CDR2 (germline): MNHEY, SMNVEV (reference sequence). Deletions cut 7 bases from V and 0 bases from J, with 16 bases between. The length of the CDR3 is 16 residues. This chain's CDR3 is CASIAGVSSSYNEQFF. The DNA of the CDR3 is TGTGCCAGCATTGCAGGGGTGTCCAGCTCCTACAATGAGCAGTTCTTC.

The chain links TRBV6-6 to TRBJ1-1, with D hard to call. V dropped 2 bases and J dropped 3 bases, with 7 bases sitting between them. The CDR3 covers 13 residues. CDR1 and CDR2 from the germline V gene are MNHNY and SVGAGI (reference sequence). DNA for the CDR3: TGTGCCAGCAGTTACGAGAGGGACACTGAAGCTTTCTTT. Translating it yields CASSYERDTEAFF.

This clone has a single count. The chain has TRBV7-9 and TRBJ1-2; D not certain. The V and J ends lost 3 bases and 2 bases respectively, with 13 bases between them. The germline V gene encodes CDR1 SEHNR and CDR2 FQNEAQ (reference sequence). The CDR3 is 15 residues long. The CDR3 region has the DNA TGTGCCAGCAGCTTTGAGGGTTTGGGGAACTATGGCTACACCTTC. Translation: CASSFEGLGNYGYTF.

The CDR3 DNA is TGTGCCAGCAGCCAAATAGCCTACGAGCAGTACTTC. Its protein product is CASSQIAYEQYF. This chain joins TRBV3-1 (or the pseudogene TRBV3-2) and TRBJ2-7; no clear D. The length of the CDR3 is 12 residues. Germline CDR1 reads LGHDT; CDR2 reads YNNKEL (reference sequence). V lost 2 bases to trimming and J lost 2 bases, with 4 bases between them.

This clone was seen a handful of times. The rearrangement links TRBV11-1 to TRBJ2-5; weak D call: TRBD2 (6 bases). The CDR3 covers 14 residues. V was trimmed by 2 bases and J by 7 bases, leaving 14 bases between them. From germline, CDR1 is SGHAT and CDR2 FQDESV (reference sequence). CDR3 nucleotide sequence: TGTGCCAGCAGCTTACTGCGGGTCGGGAGGACCCAGTACTTC. Its translation: CASSLLRVGRTQYF.

Only one count was recorded for this clone. This chain joins TRBV2 and TRBJ2-7; D is ambiguous. Germline V gene lookup returns CDR1 SNHLY and CDR2 FYNNEI. Trimming removed 8 bases from V and 4 bases from J, with 12 bases in between. The CDR3 totals 12 residues. In nucleotides, the CDR3 is TGTGCCAGCTCCCTAGTACCTTACGAGCAGTACTTC. Encoded protein: CASSLVPYEQYF. Complete variable domain (other parts from reference TRBV2 and TRBJ2-7): EPEVTQTPSHQVTQMGQEVILRCVPISNHLYFYWYRQILGQKVEFLVSFYNNEISEKSEIFDDQFSVERPDGSNFTLKIRSTKLEDSAMYFCASSLVPYEQYFGPGTRLTVT.

This clone was seen at least ten times. This chain connects TRBV27 to TRBJ2-3; 12 nucleotides agree with TRBD2. CDR3 size: 18 residues. Trimming took 5 bases from V and 5 from J; bases not matched to a gene: 14. Germline V gene data show CDR1 as MNHEY and CDR2 as SMNVEV (reference sequence). The CDR3 is CASSVLTASSGGVDTQYF. The CDR3 region has the DNA TGTGCCAGCAGTGTCCTAACCGCTTCTAGCGGGGGGGTAGATACGCAGTATTTT.

The chain employs TRBV4-1 and TRBJ1-6, with D perhaps matching TRBD1 (6 bases). The V end was cut by 4 bases, the J end by 7 bases, with 14 bases between. The CDR3 runs to 15 residues. From germline, CDR1 is MGHRA and CDR2 YSYEKL. For the CDR3, the DNA is TGCGCCAGCAGCCGCAACACAGGGCCGAATTCACCCCTCCACTTT. Protein product: CASSRNTGPNSPLHF.

The chain is built from TRBV19 and TRBJ2-7; TRBD1 matches 7 bases. Per germline, CDR1 LNHDA and CDR2 SQIVND (reference sequence). Germline trimming cut 7 bases from V and 0 bases from J; bases unmatched to any gene: 9. CDR3 length: 15 amino acids. The chain's CDR3 is CASTLSGTDSYEQYF. CDR3 coding DNA: TGTGCCAGTACCCTCTCCGGGACAGACTCCTACGAGCAGTACTTC.

The J gene is TRBJ2-1, the V gene TRBV7-2, with D possibly matching TRBD1 (5 bases). The CDR3 loop spans 13 amino acids. In germline, CDR1 is SGHTA, CDR2 FQGNSA. V shed 5 bases and J shed 5 bases, with 10 bases lying between them. In DNA, the CDR3 is TGTGCCAGCAGCCGCAGGGTCGACAATGAGCAGTTCTTC. Translated: CASSRRVDNEQFF.

The rearrangement uses TRBV12-3 or TRBV12-4 and TRBJ1-3, with D unclear. V was cut by 6 bases and J by 6 bases, with 9 bases left in between. This CDR3 comprises 12 residues. CDR3 loop: CASRSGPNTIYF. The CDR3 DNA is TGTGCCAGCAGAAGCGGGCCAAACACCATATATTTT.

V usage is TRBV5-6 and J usage is TRBJ2-5; a weak D match, TRBD2 (7 bases). Germline CDR1 and CDR2: SGHDT and YYEEEE. This CDR3 spans 15 amino acids. V gave up 1 base and J gave up 5 bases, with 15 bases separating them. The CDR3 bases are TGTGCCAGCAGCTTGCGAGGGGGGGTGATGGAGACCCAGTACTTC. Amino acids: CASSLRGGVMETQYF.

J is TRBJ1-5 and V is TRBV7-2; D uncertain. Germline V lookup: CDR1 SGHTA, CDR2 FQGNSA. CDR3 length equals 15 residues. Trimming cost V 1 base and J 7 bases, with 14 bases left between them. The CDR3 coding sequence is TGTGCCAGCAGCTTAGTTGTTACAGTCCCCCAGCCCCAGCATTTT. Translated, it gives CASSLVVTVPQPQHF. Supplemented by reference TRBV7-2 and TRBJ1-5, the full variable domain reads GAGVSQSPSNKVTEKGKDVELRCDPISGHTALYWYRQSLGQGLEFLIYFQGNSAPDKSGLPSDRFSAERTGGSVSTLTIQRTQQEDSAVYLCASSLVVTVPQPQHFGDGTRLSIL.

This chain uses TRBV24-1 with TRBJ2-5, with 7 bases aligning to TRBD1. Germline assignment: CDR1 KGHDR and CDR2 SFDVKD. V was clipped by 3 bases and J by 1 base; unmatched bases: 4. The CDR3 is made up of 15 amino acids. DNA for the CDR3: TGTGCCACCAGTGATCCTAGACAGGGCCAAGAGACCCAGTACTTC. Residues: CATSDPRQGQETQYF.